This TCR beta chain is drawn from a study of cytomegalovirus exposure and HLA in healthy donors (dated by TCRdb to the late 2010s). A note on the overall study: An earlier analysis of around 600 of the donors reported approximately 300 Gb of sequence data and 117 million unique TCR beta sequences from about 179 million T cells. An early release that covered about 600 HLA-typed donors contained approximately 300 gigabases of sequencing data and around 85 million unique TCR sequences. The genetic ancestry cluster associated with self-reported Caucasian donors included 81% of the 350 to 500 genotyped donors. The aim of the study was to test whether cataloging public T cell receptors could identify signatures of past pathogen exposure. The T cell repertoires of several hundred subjects were profiled by immunosequencing and related to cytomegalovirus serostatus. Along with the approximately 670-subject first cohort, a separate validation cohort of over a hundred different subjects was used. High-throughput TCR immunosequencing, statistical association of individual TCRs with disease status, and machine learning were combined to predict cytomegalovirus infection status. In a later analysis, previously published TCR beta repertoires from some 640 donors were re-analyzed and high-resolution HLA genotyping was added so that TCR occurrence patterns could be studied. In the later analysis, no new phenotypic data were used to find candidate immune exposures; instead, reliance was placed on TCR beta sequences and their occurrence across donors. To decide whether each TCR beta V gene segment behaved as functional or pseudogenic, an earlier analysis of some 580 of the donors relied on high-throughput TCR beta sequencing. Donor age, sex, ethnicity and CMV serostatus were collected together with the repertoire data. A later genetic analysis used genome-wide SNP genotypes for 398 of the 666 donors, treating that subset as a discovery cohort. All discovery cohort repertoires had been generated using a single sequencing platform. Class I and class II HLA loci were covered by the typing at four-digit resolution. The number of donors typed differed by locus, with about 620-630 for A, B, C, DRB1 and DQB1, around 500 for DQA1, approximately 570 for DPA1, and around 450 for DPB1. Roughly 5 DR-DQ haplotypes were handled as single units for association and clustering, since linkage in the cohort was strong. Among about 400 genotyped donors of the cohort, an average of about 240,000 unique TCR beta nucleotide sequences was sequenced per donor, of which 15% to 20% were non-productive. Study-level results and caveats: In a later analysis, most CMV-associated TCR beta chains were found to appear HLA-restricted, with HLA associations seemingly driven largely by CMV exposure. CMV serostatus was the only immune exposure information available for the cohort. Several of the top co-occurrence clusters appeared to be linked to parvovirus B19, influenza, CMV and Epstein-Barr virus, according to a later analysis. Because the 87-base-pair reads could not distinguish some IMGT-functional V segments, including TRBV6-2 and TRBV6-3, those segments were excluded. According to a later analysis, TCR association rates differed among HLA loci, with DRB1 alleles showing the most associated TCRs and HLA-C alleles showing the fewest. Three of the identified cytomegalovirus-associated TCR beta chains were confirmed in vitro to be specific for cytomegalovirus antigens. A cluster of highly shared sequence variants was judged likely to be a technical artifact of the sequencing pipeline. In the study, some 160 TCR beta chains were listed as associated with cytomegalovirus. A further reported finding was that TCR beta sequences accurately predicted the HLA-A and HLA-B alleles for most subjects in the first cohort. According to a later genetic analysis, donors in an Asian-associated ancestry cluster had fewer N-insertions in productive TCRs than the roughly 660-donor mean. A later genetic analysis associated a missense DCLRE1C variant with V-gene and J-gene trimming of TCR beta chains, and an independent cohort replicated the association. Cytomegalovirus status was reported to be diagnosed by the classifier with high specificity and sensitivity in both the original and validation cohorts. In an earlier analysis of 587 of the donors, most TCR beta V segments appeared in productive rearrangements about 90% or about 30% of the time, broadly matching IMGT annotations. The cohort was sequenced for TCR beta chains only, and without alpha or paired-chain data the features that could be detected were limited. Because counts were too low, roughly 18 rarely observed V segments, including chromosome 9 orphons, were left out of the earlier analysis of 587 of the donors. A later analysis found that HLA-associated TCR beta chains were more clonally expanded and had lower generation probabilities than equally common non-associated chains. Because some donors lacked HLA typing at each locus, the association tests relied only on the typed subset. Most TCR sequences were observed very rarely across donors, whereas some public TCRs were present in many individuals. At a false discovery rate of 0.05, a later analysis linked 16,951 TCR beta sequences to specific HLA alleles. The authors suggested that the approach could potentially be generalized to other disease states and immunological phenotypes. Assigning TCR associations to individual alleles was difficult when HLA alleles, especially DR and DQ, strongly co-occurred. Roughly uniform sequencing depth across donors was assumed in presence/absence analyses, although this assumption may not hold. Linkage disequilibrium might explain the correlated functional status among segregating V segments, but an unknown experimental factor could not be ruled out.

The protocol used for the library was the immunoSEQ multiplex PCR assay. The multiplex PCR relied on a mix of 60 forward primers for TCR Vbeta segments and 13 reverse primers for TCR Jbeta segments. Amplification of the CDR3 region of rearranged TCR beta genes was performed with a multiplex PCR assay on genomic DNA. The Illumina HiSeq System was used to sequence the amplified TCR beta libraries as 87-base-pair reads. For the original study's pipeline: In a later analysis, 77 million or so unique TCR beta chains were counted across the approximately 640 repertoires, and around 10 million of these chains were shared by at least two donors. A nearest-neighbor algorithm error-corrected the raw reads and collapsed the reads into unique sequences, merging closely related sequences to remove PCR and sequencing errors. CDR3 sequences were aligned to IMGT reference sequences to assign V, D and J gene segments. For a sequence to be retained, a match of at least six nucleotides to both a V gene segment and a J gene segment was required. Rearrangements were called productive when the CDR3 lacked stop codons and stayed in frame with V and J; all others were non-productive. CDR3 was defined according to IMGT convention as the region running from the second conserved V-encoded cysteine to the conserved J-encoded phenylalanine. The earlier analysis of about 530 of the donors excluded any sequence lacking an unambiguous match to a single V gene segment. An earlier analysis of almost 600 of the donors classified V segments as functional when productive rearrangements were above 56.7% and as segregating when the standard deviation between donors was above 5%. A statistical classification framework was developed to diagnose cytomegalovirus status using the catalog of TCR beta chain sequences. V and J gene assignment, in a later analysis, came from comparing TCR nucleotide sequences with IMGT/GENE-DB human TR gene sequences. The TCRdist pipeline was used in a later analysis to assign CDR3 sequences and most-parsimonious VDJ recombination scenarios. A later analysis defined each TCR beta chain by its CDR3 amino acid sequence plus V-gene family, and excluded reads lacking a unique V-gene family. To address suspected cross-contamination and a sequencing artifact, a later analysis removed under 600 highly shared, low-generation-probability nucleotide sequences. For each public chain, a later analysis derived a clonal expansion index from normalized ranks of inferred template counts within each repertoire. In a later analysis, generation probabilities were computed with a VDJ recombination model fitted to out-of-frame rearrangements, and the resulting probabilities were checked against IGoR. In a later analysis, hypergeometric tests were used to score TCR-TCR, TCR-HLA and TCR-CMV co-occurrence, with a repertoire-size bias correction applied to TCR pairs. False discovery rates were estimated in a later analysis by permuting HLA or CMV assignments 20 times. A later analysis grouped co-occurring TCRs with DBSCAN, adding TCRdist sequence similarity when clustering within HLA-allele-positive subsets. Repertoires with fewer than 30,000 or more than 120,000 public chains were left out of co-occurrence clustering, as were a few repertoires with anomalous nucleotide sharing. TCRdb obtained this table from immuneACCESS and retained in-frame rearrangements with V and J assigned. These tables miss some clones; where compared with another copy, unresolved V genes account for less than half of the shortfall, and the remainder is unexplained. D and trimming were read from the DNA, whereas the V and J calls and clone size are those reported in that table. The table for this sample lists around 120,000 clones; about 76% of them were counted only once. The biggest ten clones account for about 30% of the sample.

In total, 600 or so healthy bone marrow donors made up the cohort. At the time of sampling, every cohort member was nominally healthy, though immune exposures that went unrecorded were likely present. The donor tested CMV seropositive, placing the donor among the roughly 300 seropositive members of the cohort. A peripheral blood sample was collected from each donor, and TCR beta sequencing was performed on peripheral blood mononuclear cells. Genomic DNA was extracted from the blood cell samples with the Qiagen DNeasy Blood Extraction Kit. As for this clone: The specificity of this receptor is unknown. It has no much larger one-base neighbor in the sample; base qualities were not kept.

According to the germline V gene (reference sequence), CDR1 reads SGHKS and CDR2 reads YYEKEE. V drops 2 bases and J drops 2 bases, leaving 10 bases in between. The CDR3 goes from the cysteine to the phenylalanine over 14 residues. Solely the CDR3 DNA is kept, with 42 bases framed from the first base. The source material was PBMCs. The receptor's source is a man between 60 and 70 years old in good health and CMV-seropositive. The chain was built from TRBV5-5 and TRBJ1-1; tentative D gene TRBD1, with 6 bases matching. At the DNA level, the sequence is TGTGCCAGCAGCTTCCTGGACAGAAACACTGAAGCTTTCTTT. The resulting protein is CASSFLDRNTEAFF.